The present T cell receptor (beta chain) was sequenced within a study of T-cell reconstitution after alpha-beta-depleted transplantation in children. Points from the study as a whole: T-cell counts and diversity at one year following transplant were attributed mainly to newly produced T cells. It was reported that alpha-beta T cells came from several hundred expanded graft clones (about two months after transplant). Some patients' high day-60 TCRbeta diversity was traced to surviving recipient T cells and thymic progenitors.

This clonotype was seen ten or more times. Its matching antigen is unknown. Unique molecular identifiers were used to barcode this TCRbeta library. One entry per CDR3 protein, called by TCRdb with MiXCR from the PCR reads. The sample gives 550,000 to 800,000 distinct CDR3 sequences, around 13% of which show up once; 0.79% is in the top ten. CDR3 length equals 14 residues. V shed 5 bases and J shed 6 bases, with 17 bases lying between them. Germline V gene sequence: CDR1 MDHEN, CDR2 SYDVKM. The sequence derives from a girl aged 2 to 10 with congenital amegakaryocytic thrombocytopenia, due to receive a stem cell transplant. Here the sequenced sample was PBMCs, taken before TCRalphabeta/CD19-depleted stem cell transplant. The J gene is TRBJ2-7, the V gene TRBV28; D is perhaps TRBD2 (6 bases). CDR3 DNA: TGTGCCAGCAGTCCGAGGGACTCCCCGCGCGAGCAGTACTTC. Its protein is CASSPRDSPREQYF.